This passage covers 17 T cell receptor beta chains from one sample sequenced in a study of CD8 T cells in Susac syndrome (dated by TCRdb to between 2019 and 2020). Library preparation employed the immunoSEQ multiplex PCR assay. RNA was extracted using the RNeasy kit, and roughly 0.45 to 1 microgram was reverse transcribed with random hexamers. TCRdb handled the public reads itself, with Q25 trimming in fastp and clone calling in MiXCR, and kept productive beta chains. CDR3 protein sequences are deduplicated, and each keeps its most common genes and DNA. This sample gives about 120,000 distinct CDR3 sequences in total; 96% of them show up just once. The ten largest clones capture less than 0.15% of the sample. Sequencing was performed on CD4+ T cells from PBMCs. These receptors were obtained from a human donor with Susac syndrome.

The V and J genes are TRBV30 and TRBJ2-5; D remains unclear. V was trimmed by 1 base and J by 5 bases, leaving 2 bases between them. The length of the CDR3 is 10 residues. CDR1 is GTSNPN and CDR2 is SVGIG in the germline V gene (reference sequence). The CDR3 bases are TGTGCCTGGAGTGCGGAGACCCAGTACTTC. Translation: CAWSAETQYF.

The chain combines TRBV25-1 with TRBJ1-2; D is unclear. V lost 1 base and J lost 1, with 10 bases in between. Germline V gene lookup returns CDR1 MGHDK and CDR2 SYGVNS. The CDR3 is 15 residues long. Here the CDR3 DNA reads TGTGCCAGCAGTGAATCAGGATTGATTAACTATGGCTACACCTTC. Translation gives CASSESGLINYGYTF.

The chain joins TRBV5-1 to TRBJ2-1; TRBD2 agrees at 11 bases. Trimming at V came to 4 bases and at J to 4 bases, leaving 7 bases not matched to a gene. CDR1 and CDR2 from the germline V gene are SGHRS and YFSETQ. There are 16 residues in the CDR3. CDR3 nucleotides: TGCGCCAGCAGCAGGACGCTAGCGGGAGGTTACAATGAGCAGTTCTTC. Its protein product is CASSRTLAGGYNEQFF.

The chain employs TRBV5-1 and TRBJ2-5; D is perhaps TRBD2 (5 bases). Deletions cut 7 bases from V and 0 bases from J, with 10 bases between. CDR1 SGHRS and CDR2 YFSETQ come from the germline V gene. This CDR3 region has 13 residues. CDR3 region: CASCPGNQETQYF. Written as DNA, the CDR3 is TGCGCCAGCTGTCCGGGAAACCAAGAGACCCAGTACTTC. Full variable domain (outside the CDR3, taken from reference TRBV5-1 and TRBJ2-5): KAGVTQTPRYLIKTRGQQVTLSCSPISGHRSVSWYQQTPGQGLQFLFEYFSETQRNKGNFPGRFSGRQFSNSRSEMNVSTLELGDSALYLCASCPGNQETQYFGPGTRLLVL.

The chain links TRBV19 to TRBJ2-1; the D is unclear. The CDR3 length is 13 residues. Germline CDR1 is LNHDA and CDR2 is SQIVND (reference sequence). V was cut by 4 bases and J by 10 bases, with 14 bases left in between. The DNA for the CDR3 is TGTGCCAGTAGTACCCCTCCCGCTGGAGAGCAGTTCTTC. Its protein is CASSTPPAGEQFF.

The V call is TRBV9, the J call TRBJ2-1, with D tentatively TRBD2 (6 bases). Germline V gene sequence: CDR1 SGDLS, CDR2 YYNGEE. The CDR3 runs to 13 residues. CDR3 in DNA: TGTGCAAGCGGGCGGGAACCCTACAATGAGCAGTTCTTC. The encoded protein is CASGREPYNEQFF.

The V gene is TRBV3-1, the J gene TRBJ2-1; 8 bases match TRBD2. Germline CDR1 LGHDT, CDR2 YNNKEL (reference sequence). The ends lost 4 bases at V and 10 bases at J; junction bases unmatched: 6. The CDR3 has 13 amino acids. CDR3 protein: CASSLSGDLEQFF. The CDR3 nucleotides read TGTGCCAGCAGCCTTAGCGGGGACCTAGAGCAGTTCTTC.

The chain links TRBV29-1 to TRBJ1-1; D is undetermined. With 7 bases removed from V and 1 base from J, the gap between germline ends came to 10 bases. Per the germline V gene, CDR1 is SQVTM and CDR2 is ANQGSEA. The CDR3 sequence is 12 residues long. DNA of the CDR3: TGCAGCGCTATGCGGGGGAACACTGAAGCTTTCTTT. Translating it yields CSAMRGNTEAFF. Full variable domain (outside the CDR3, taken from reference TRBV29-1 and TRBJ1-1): SAVISQKPSRDICQRGTSLTIQCQVDSQVTMMFWYRQQPGQSLTLIATANQGSEATYESGFVIDKFPISRPNLTFSTLTVSNMSPEDSSIYLCSAMRGNTEAFFGQGTRLTVV.

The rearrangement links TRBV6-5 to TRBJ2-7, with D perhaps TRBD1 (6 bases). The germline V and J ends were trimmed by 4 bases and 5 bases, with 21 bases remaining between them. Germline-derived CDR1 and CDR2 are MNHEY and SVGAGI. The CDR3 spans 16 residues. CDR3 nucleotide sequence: TGTGCCAGCAGTTCCCCCGGGTCAGGGGATAGGAACGAGCAGTACTTC. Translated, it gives CASSSPGSGDRNEQYF.

CDR3 protein: CATKSGTANYGYTF. CDR3 nucleotide sequence: TGCGCCACCAAGTCGGGAACTGCTAACTATGGCTACACCTTC. V usage is TRBV5-1 and J usage is TRBJ1-2; no firm D call. Trimming stripped 9 bases from V and 0 bases from J, with 15 bases between. The CDR3 extends over 14 amino acids. Germline CDR1 reads SGHRS; CDR2 reads YFSETQ.

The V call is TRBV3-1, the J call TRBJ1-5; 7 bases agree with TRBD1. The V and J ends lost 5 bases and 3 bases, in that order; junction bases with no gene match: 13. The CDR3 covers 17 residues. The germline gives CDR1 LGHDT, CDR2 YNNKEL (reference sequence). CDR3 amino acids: CASSLSRDSVSNQPQHF. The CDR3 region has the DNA TGTGCCAGCAGCTTATCGAGGGACAGCGTCTCCAATCAGCCCCAGCATTTT.

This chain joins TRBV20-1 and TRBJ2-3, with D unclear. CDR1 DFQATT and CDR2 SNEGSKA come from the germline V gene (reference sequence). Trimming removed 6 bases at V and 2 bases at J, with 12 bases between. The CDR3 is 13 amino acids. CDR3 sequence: CSASERNTDTQYF. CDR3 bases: TGCAGTGCAAGCGAGAGAAACACAGATACGCAGTATTTT.

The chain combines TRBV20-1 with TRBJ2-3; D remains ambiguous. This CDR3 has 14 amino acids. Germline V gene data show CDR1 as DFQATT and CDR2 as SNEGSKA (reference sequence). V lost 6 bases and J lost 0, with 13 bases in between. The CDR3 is CSAGLQASTDTQYF. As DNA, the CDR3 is TGCAGTGCGGGTCTACAAGCTAGCACAGATACGCAGTATTTT.

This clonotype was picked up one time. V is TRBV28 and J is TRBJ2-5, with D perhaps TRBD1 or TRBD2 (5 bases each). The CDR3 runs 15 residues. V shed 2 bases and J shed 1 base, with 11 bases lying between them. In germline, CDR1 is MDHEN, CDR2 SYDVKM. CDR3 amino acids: CASSLGTKSQETQYF. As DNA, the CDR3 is TGTGCCAGCAGTTTAGGGACCAAAAGCCAAGAGACCCAGTACTTC.

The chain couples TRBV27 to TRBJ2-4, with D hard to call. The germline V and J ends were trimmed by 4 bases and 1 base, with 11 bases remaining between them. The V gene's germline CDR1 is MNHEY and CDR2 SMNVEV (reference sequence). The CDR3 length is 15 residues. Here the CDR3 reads CASSSPPLAKNIQYF. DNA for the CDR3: TGTGCCAGCAGTTCCCCCCCACTGGCCAAAAACATTCAGTACTTC.

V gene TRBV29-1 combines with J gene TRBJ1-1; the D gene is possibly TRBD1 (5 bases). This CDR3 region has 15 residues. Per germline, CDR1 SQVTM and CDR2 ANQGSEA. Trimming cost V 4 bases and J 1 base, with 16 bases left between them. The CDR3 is CSVGWGGLANTEAFF. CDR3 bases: TGCAGCGTTGGATGGGGGGGGTTGGCGAACACTGAAGCTTTCTTT.

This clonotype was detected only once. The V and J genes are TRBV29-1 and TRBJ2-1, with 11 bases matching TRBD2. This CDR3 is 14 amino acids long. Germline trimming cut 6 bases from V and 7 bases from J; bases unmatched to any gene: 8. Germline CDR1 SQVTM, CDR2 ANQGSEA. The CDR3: CSVASSGRANEQFF. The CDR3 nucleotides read TGCAGCGTCGCCAGTAGCGGGAGGGCGAATGAGCAGTTCTTC.